The 6 T cell receptor beta chains in this list originate from one sample, sequenced in a study of blood T cell repertoires in COVID-19. Measured with immunoSEQ multiplex PCR; TCRdb has only the in-frame clones, and not every one. The table records more than 300,000 clones, roughly 87% of them present only once. Sequenced sample: PBMCs or T cells enriched from blood (not recorded which). The receptors here all came from a woman aged 25-40 years who had recovered from COVID-19.

The rearrangement joins TRBV9 to TRBJ1-1; D is possibly TRBD1 (5 bases). Germline V gene sequence: CDR1 SGDLS, CDR2 YYNGEE. With 0 bases removed from V and 5 bases from J, the gap between germline ends came to 14 bases. The length of the CDR3 is 15 residues. CDR3 sequence (DNA): TGTGCCAGCAGCGTAGTTGCGGGCGGGGGGACTGAAGCTTTCTTT. Translated: CASSVVAGGGTEAFF. The full variable domain, in which reference TRBV9 and TRBJ1-1 provide the parts outside the CDR3, is DSGVTQTPKHLITATGQRVTLRCSPRSGDLSVYWYQQSLDQGLQFLIQYYNGEERAKGNILERFSAQQFPDLHSELNLSSLELGDSALYFCASSVVAGGGTEAFFGQGTRLTVV.

V and J are TRBV5-6 and TRBJ2-1, with TRBD2 matching over 11 bases. V was clipped by 3 bases and J by 10 bases; unmatched bases: 12. This CDR3 is built from 16 residues. Per the germline V gene, CDR1 is SGHDT and CDR2 is YYEEEE. CDR3 sequence reads: CASSSLNSGGAGEQFF. In DNA, the CDR3 is TGTGCCAGCAGCTCCTTGAATAGCGGGGGGGCCGGCGAGCAGTTCTTC.

This chain uses TRBV5-6 with TRBJ2-3, with 7 bases matching TRBD2. V lost 1 base, J lost 0 bases, and 14 bases stayed unmatched. This CDR3 has 19 amino acids. Germline lookup yields CDR1 SGHDT and CDR2 YYEEEE. In DNA, the CDR3 is TGTGCCAGCAGCTTGCTCTGGTCCCTAGCGGCCTCTAGCACAGATACGCAGTATTTT. Its protein product is CASSLLWSLAASSTDTQYF.

The V and J genes are TRBV9 and TRBJ2-3; weak D call: TRBD2 (5 bases). Trimming shortened V by 0 bases and J by 3 bases, and 14 bases separated the two germline ends. The germline V gene encodes CDR1 SGDLS and CDR2 YYNGEE. CDR3 length equals 16 residues. The CDR3 bases are TGTGCCAGCAGCGTAGCCCTAGCTGTTGGGACAGATACGCAGTATTTT. Its protein product is CASSVALAVGTDTQYF. Full variable domain (outside the CDR3, taken from reference TRBV9 and TRBJ2-3): DSGVTQTPKHLITATGQRVTLRCSPRSGDLSVYWYQQSLDQGLQFLIQYYNGEERAKGNILERFSAQQFPDLHSELNLSSLELGDSALYFCASSVALAVGTDTQYFGPGTRLTVL.

The chain has TRBV6-5 and TRBJ2-1, with TRBD2 matching over 11 bases. The V and J ends lost 2 bases and 5 bases, in that order; junction bases with no gene match: 5. The germline V gene encodes CDR1 MNHEY and CDR2 SVGAGI. The CDR3 has 16 residues. CDR3: CASSYLAGGLNNEQFF. In DNA form, the CDR3 reads TGTGCCAGCAGTTACCTAGCGGGGGGCCTTAACAATGAGCAGTTCTTC.

In DNA, the CDR3 is TGTGCCAGCAGTCCCCGGACAGACGCCTACGAGCAGTACTTC. It codes for CASSPRTDAYEQYF. This chain joins TRBV28 and TRBJ2-7, with D perhaps matching TRBD1 (6 bases). V was shortened by 5 bases and J by 2 bases, with 13 bases between the two germline ends. The CDR3 is 14 amino acids. Germline values: CDR1 MDHEN, CDR2 SYDVKM.